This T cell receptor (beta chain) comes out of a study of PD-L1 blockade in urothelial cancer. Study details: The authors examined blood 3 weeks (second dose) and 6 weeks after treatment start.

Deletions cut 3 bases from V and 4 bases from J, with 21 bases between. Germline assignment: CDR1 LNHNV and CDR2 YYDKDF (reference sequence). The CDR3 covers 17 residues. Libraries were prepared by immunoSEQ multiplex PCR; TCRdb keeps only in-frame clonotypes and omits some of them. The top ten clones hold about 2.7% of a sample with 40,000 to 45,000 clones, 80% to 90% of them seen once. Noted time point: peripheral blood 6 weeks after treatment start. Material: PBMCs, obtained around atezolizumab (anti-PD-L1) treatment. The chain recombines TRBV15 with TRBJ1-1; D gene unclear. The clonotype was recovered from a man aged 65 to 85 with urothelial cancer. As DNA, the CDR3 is TGTGCCACCAGCAGGCCCCGAGGGCAGTTTGGAAGCACTGAAGCTTTCTTT. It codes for CATSRPRGQFGSTEAFF.